The TCR beta chain described here comes from a study of OX40 agonist ivuxolimab in advanced cancers. At the level of the study: Age averaged around 54 years (range roughly 23 to 79), and approximately 80% were male.

Sequencing used immunoSEQ multiplex PCR; TCRdb keeps in-frame clones, though not all of them. The repertoire has 90,000 to 120,000 clones, under 95% of them found once; the top ten carry 1.2%. V lost 1 base to trimming and J lost 9 bases, with 19 bases between them. The germline CDR1 and CDR2 sequences are MDHEN and SYDVKM. The CDR3 runs 16 residues. In its sample, this clone was seen once. The source material was CD4+ or CD8+ T cells sorted from blood, sampled in a trial of the OX40 agonist ivuxolimab. The chain joins TRBV28 to TRBJ2-1, with a tentative D call TRBD2 (6 bases). The TCR sequence derives from an adult with an advanced solid tumor such as melanoma, head and neck, liver or kidney cancer. The CDR3 nucleotides read TGTGCCAGCAGTTTATACACCGGGAGCCAGTCAATTGAGCAGTTCTTC. Translating it yields CASSLYTGSQSIEQFF.